This T cell receptor (beta chain) was obtained from a study of blood T cell repertoires in COVID-19. On the study more broadly: Acute and convalescent COVID-19 specimens originated in the United States, Italy and Spain. Sources were T cells, B-cell-depleted T cells, or PBMCs; the material itself was cDNA or gDNA.

In the study's own analysis: Estimation of nucleated cell counts was performed using reference gene primer amplification. Data came from immunoSEQ multiplex PCR; TCRdb stores just in-frame clones and leaves some out. The D gene and trimming were derived from the DNA, and the V and J assignments and clone size from that table. The repertoire holds about 200,000 clones, with 88% as singletons. V lost 4 bases to trimming and J lost 7 bases, with 12 bases between them. The CDR3 consists of 13 residues. Germline CDR1 SGHKS, CDR2 YYEKEE (reference sequence). The receptor comes from a man in his forties with acute or convalescent COVID-19. Material: peripheral blood. The V call is TRBV5-5, the J call TRBJ2-1; maybe TRBD2 (5 bases). The CDR3 spells CASSIWERNEQFF. The DNA for the CDR3 is TGTGCCAGCAGCATCTGGGAGAGGAATGAGCAGTTCTTC.